This T cell receptor (beta chain) stems from a study of blood T cell repertoires in COVID-19. On the study more broadly: The United States, Italy and Spain were the sources of the acute and convalescent COVID-19 samples. T cells, B-cell-depleted T cells, or PBMCs provided the cDNA or gDNA that served as material.

In the original analysis: Scientists estimated how many nucleated cells there were by amplifying reference gene primers. TCRdb's table, derived via immunoSEQ multiplex PCR, lists solely in-frame clones and lacks some. V, J and clone size derive from that table, while D and trimming were established from the DNA sequence. Among about 110,000 clones listed, almost 90% were seen once. The CDR3 spans 16 residues. Germline assignment: CDR1 MDHEN and CDR2 SYDVKM. The V segment lost 2 bases and the J segment 6 bases; nucleotides outside the gene matches: 13. Source material: peripheral blood. This clonotype was sampled from a woman between 50 and 59 years old with active or convalescent COVID-19. The chain is built from TRBV28 and TRBJ2-7; 7 bases agree with TRBD2. The CDR3 nucleotides are TGTGCCAGCAGTTTAGCGGGAGCGGGGAAAGAATCCGAGCAGTACTTC. Translating it yields CASSLAGAGKESEQYF.